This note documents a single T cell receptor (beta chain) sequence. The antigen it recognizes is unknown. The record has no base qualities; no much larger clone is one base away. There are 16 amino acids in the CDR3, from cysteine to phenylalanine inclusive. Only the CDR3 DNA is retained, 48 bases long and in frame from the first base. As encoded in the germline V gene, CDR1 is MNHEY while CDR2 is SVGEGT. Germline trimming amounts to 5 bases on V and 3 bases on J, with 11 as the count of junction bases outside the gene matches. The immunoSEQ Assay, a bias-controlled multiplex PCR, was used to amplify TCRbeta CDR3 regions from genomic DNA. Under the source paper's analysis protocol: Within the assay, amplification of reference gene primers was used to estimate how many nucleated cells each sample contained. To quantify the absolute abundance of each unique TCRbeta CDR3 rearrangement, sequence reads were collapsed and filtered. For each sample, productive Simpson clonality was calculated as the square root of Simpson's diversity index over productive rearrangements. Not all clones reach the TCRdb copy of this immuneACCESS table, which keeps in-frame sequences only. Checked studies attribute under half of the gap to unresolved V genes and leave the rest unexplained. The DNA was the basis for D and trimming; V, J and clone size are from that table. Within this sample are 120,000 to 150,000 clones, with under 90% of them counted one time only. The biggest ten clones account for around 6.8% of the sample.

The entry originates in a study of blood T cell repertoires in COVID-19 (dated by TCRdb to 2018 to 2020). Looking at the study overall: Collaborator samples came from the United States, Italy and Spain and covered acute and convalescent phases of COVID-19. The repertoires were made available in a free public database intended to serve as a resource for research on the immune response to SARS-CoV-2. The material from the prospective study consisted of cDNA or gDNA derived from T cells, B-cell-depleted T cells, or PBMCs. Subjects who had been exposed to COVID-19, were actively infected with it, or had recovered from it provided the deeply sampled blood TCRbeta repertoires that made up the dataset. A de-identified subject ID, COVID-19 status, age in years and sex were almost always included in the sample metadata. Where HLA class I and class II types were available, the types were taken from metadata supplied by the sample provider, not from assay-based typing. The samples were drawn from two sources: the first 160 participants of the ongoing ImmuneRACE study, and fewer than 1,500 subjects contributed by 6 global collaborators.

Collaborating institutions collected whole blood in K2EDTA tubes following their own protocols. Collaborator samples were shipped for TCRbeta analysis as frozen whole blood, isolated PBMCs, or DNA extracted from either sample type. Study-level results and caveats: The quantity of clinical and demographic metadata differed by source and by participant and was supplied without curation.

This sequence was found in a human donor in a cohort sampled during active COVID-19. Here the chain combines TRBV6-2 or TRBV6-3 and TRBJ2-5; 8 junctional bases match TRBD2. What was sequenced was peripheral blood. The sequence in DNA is TGTGCCAGCAGTCTCATTGGACTAGCCATCAAAGAGACCCAGTACTTC. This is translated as CASSLIGLAIKETQYF.